These T cell receptor beta chains were read from a single sample in a study of cytomegalovirus exposure and HLA in healthy donors. Sequencing used immunoSEQ multiplex PCR; TCRdb keeps in-frame clones, though not all of them. This table has about 55,000 clones, 55% to 65% appearing once. The specimen sequenced was PBMCs. The source is a human donor in good health. Each CDR3 is given with its conserved first and last residue. A D gene is named only where the DNA matches it firmly. Only some rows state a clone size, as once, few, many or a class for expanded clones.

>.|TRBJ2-1|16|TRBD2|TRBV7-8
CASSLFSGLIYNEQFF
TGTGCCAGCAGCTTATTTAGCGGGCTGATATACAATGAGCAGTTCTTC
>.|TRBJ2-3|16|TRBD2|TRBV7-9
CASSLASGGAQDTQYF
TGTGCCAGCAGCTTGGCTAGCGGGGGGGCCCAAGATACGCAGTATTTT
>.|TRBJ2-5|12|.|TRBV7-7
CASSLDGETQYF
TGTGCTAGCAGCCTAGACGGGGAGACCCAGTACTTC
>.|TRBJ2-3|15|TRBD1|TRBV7-2
CASSADRAGTDTQYF
TGTGCCAGCAGTGCCGACAGGGCTGGCACAGATACGCAGTATTTT
>.|TRBJ2-2|16|.|TRBV6-5
CASSLALTSPAGELFF
TGTGCCAGCAGTTTGGCGCTGACTAGTCCTGCCGGGGAGCTGTTTTTT
>.|TRBJ2-5|17|.|TRBV7-7
CASSSQPGTGLQETQYF
TGTGCTAGCAGCTCCCAGCCTGGAACAGGGTTACAAGAGACCCAGTACTTC
>.|TRBJ2-7|14|.|TRBV7-9
CASSLATGWDEQYF
TGTGCCAGCAGCTTAGCGACAGGATGGGACGAGCAGTACTTC
>.|TRBJ1-2|14|.|TRBV30
CAWSAQGRGYGYPF
TGTGCCTGGAGTGCTCAGGGAAGGGGCTATGGCTACCCCTTC
>.|TRBJ1-2|13|.|TRBV11-1
CASSPQVRHAGTF
TGTGCCAGCAGCCCGCAAGTTCGCCACGCAGGCACCTTC
>.|TRBJ1-6|14|.|TRBV9
CASSVGQNNSPLHF
TGTGCCAGCAGCGTAGGACAGAATAATTCACCCCTCCACTTT
>.|TRBJ2-7|14|.|TRBV16
CASSPIQKVTGVYF
TGTGCCAGCAGCCCCATTCAGAAAGTCACGGGGGTATACTTC
>.|TRBJ2-7|12|.|TRBV2
CASSESSYEQYF
TGTGCCAGCAGTGAGAGCTCCTACGAGCAGTACTTC
>.|TRBJ2-5|15|TRBD2|TRBV6-1
CASSEHGGMQETQYF
TGTGCCAGCAGTGAACACGGGGGGATGCAAGAGACCCAGTACTTC
>.|TRBJ1-5|14|TRBD1|TRBV6-5
CASTRTGVNQPQHF
TGTGCCAGCACCCGGACAGGGGTTAATCAGCCCCAGCATTTT
>.|TRBJ2-3|18|TRBD2|TRBV5-4
CASRDMTSGGEDTDTQYF
TGTGCCAGCAGAGACATGACTAGCGGGGGGGAAGACACAGATACGCAGTATTTT
>.|TRBJ2-5|13|.|TRBV5-6
CASSRLQLGTQYF
TGTGCCAGCAGCCGGCTGCAACTAGGGACCCAGTACTTC
>.|TRBJ1-2|15|TRBD1|TRBV6-1
CASSETETGTYGYTF
TGTGCCAGCAGTGAAACGGAGACAGGGACCTATGGCTACACCTTC
>.|TRBJ2-2|15|.|TRBV5-6
CASSLLTGDTGELFF
TGTGCCAGCAGCTTGTTGACAGGTGACACCGGGGAGCTGTTTTTT
>few|TRBJ1-1|13|.|TRBV7-8
CASSSQVTTEAFF
TGTGCCAGCAGCTCACAGGTTACCACTGAAGCTTTCTTT
>few|TRBJ1-1|15|.|TRBV2
CASSLDTYLNTEAFF
TGTGCCAGCAGCTTGGACACCTACCTGAACACTGAAGCTTTCTTT
>.|TRBJ2-5|16|TRBD2|TRBV4-1
CASSQGGGPPQETQYF
TGCGCCAGCAGCCAAGGCGGGGGGCCTCCTCAAGAGACCCAGTACTTC
>.|TRBJ1-6|15|TRBD1|TRBV18
CASSPGQEINSPLHF
TGTGCCAGCTCACCCGGACAGGAGATCAATTCACCCCTCCACTTT
>.|TRBJ1-1|11|.|TRBV6-1
CASKVDSEAFF
TGTGCCAGCAAAGTGGACAGTGAAGCTTTCTTT
>.|TRBJ2-1|13|.|TRBV2
CARGRGFRNEQFF
TGTGCCAGGGGCAGGGGTTTCCGGAATGAGCAGTTCTTC
>few|TRBJ1-5|15|.|TRBV7-9
CASSLGGYSNQPQHF
TGTGCCAGCAGCCTCGGAGGGTATAGCAATCAGCCCCAGCATTTT
>.|TRBJ1-5|16|TRBD1|TRBV6-1
CASSAQDRGRDQPQHF
TGTGCCAGCAGTGCCCAGGACAGGGGGAGGGATCAGCCCCAGCATTTT
>once|TRBJ2-5|15|TRBD2|TRBV2
CASSGGGGGWETQYF
TGTGCCAGCAGCGGGGGGGGCGGGGGATGGGAGACCCAGTACTTC
>.|TRBJ2-3|14|.|TRBV9
CASSVGLDTDTQYF
TGTGCCAGCAGCGTAGGGCTAGACACAGATACGCAGTATTTT
>few|TRBJ1-4|15|.|TRBV10-3
CAISERGAPNEKLFF
TGTGCCATCAGTGAGCGGGGGGCTCCTAATGAAAAACTGTTTTTT
>.|TRBJ2-2|15|.|TRBV7-7
CASSLARQGTGELFF
TGTGCTAGCAGCTTAGCGAGGCAGGGTACTGGGGAGCTGTTTTTT
>once|TRBJ2-7|15|TRBD1|TRBV5-1
CASTLRGQGGQEQYF
TGCGCCAGTACCCTCCGGGGACAGGGGGGTCAAGAGCAGTACTTC
>few|TRBJ2-6|12|.|TRBV6-1
CASSLTDNVLTF
TGTGCCAGCAGTTTGACAGACAACGTCCTGACTTTC
>.|TRBJ1-4|17|.|TRBV9
CASSLGTGHTLNEKLFF
TGTGCCAGCAGCCTAGGAACAGGGCACACCCTTAATGAAAAACTGTTTTTT
>.|TRBJ1-2|13|TRBD1|TRBV29-1
CSVEGQGNYGYTF
TGCAGCGTTGAGGGACAGGGGAACTATGGCTACACCTTC
>.|TRBJ2-6|17|.|TRBV2
CASSDRRVSSGANVLTF
TGTGCCAGCAGTGACCGTCGGGTGAGCTCTGGGGCCAACGTCCTGACTTTC
>.|TRBJ1-1|14|.|TRBV6-5
CASSFMVSNTEAFF
TGTGCCAGCAGTTTCATGGTCAGTAACACTGAAGCTTTCTTT
>.|TRBJ2-5|13|.|TRBV19
CASAFGSRETQYF
TGTGCCAGTGCCTTCGGGTCGAGGGAGACCCAGTACTTC
>.|TRBJ2-7|14|.|TRBV6-5
CASSYNTRAYEQYF
TGTGCCAGCAGTTACAATACTAGGGCCTACGAGCAGTACTTC
>.|TRBJ1-2|15|.|TRBV5-1
CASSLASGRGVSYPF
TGCGCCAGCAGCTTGGCCTCGGGCAGGGGAGTTAGCTACCCCTTC
>.|TRBJ2-1|16|.|TRBV7-7
CASSSGGWAPNNEQFF
TGTGCTAGCAGCTCTGGAGGGTGGGCCCCTAACAATGAGCAGTTCTTC
>.|TRBJ2-7|14|TRBD1|TRBV29-1
CSVGRDRASYEQYF
TGCAGCGTTGGCCGGGACAGGGCTTCCTACGAGCAGTACTTC
>.|TRBJ1-1|15|.|TRBV12-5
CASGAFQGRNTEAFF
TGTGCTAGTGGTGCCTTTCAAGGGAGGAACACTGAAGCTTTCTTT
>few|TRBJ2-2|14|TRBD2|TRBV19
CASGSGGAAGELFF
TGTGCCAGTGGGAGCGGGGGCGCGGCCGGGGAGCTGTTTTTT
>.|TRBJ2-6|21|.|TRBV4-3
CASSPTPLRAVLRSGANVLTF
TGCGCCAGCAGCCCCACTCCCTTACGAGCCGTTCTCCGCTCTGGGGCCAACGTCCTGACTTTC
>.|TRBJ1-5|15|TRBD1|TRBV27
CASSFQGQVSQPQHF
TGTGCCAGCAGTTTCCAAGGACAGGTCTCTCAGCCCCAGCATTTT